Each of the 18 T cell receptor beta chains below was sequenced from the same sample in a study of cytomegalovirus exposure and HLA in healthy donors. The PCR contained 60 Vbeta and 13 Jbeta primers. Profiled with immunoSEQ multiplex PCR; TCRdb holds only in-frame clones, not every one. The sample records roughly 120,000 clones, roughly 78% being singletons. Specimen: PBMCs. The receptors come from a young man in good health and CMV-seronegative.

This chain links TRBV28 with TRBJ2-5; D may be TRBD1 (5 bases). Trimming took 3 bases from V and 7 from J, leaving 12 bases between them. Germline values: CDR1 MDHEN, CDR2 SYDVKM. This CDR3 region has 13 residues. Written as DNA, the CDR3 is TGTGCCAGCAGTTTGAGTCAGGGTGTGACCCAGTACTTC. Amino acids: CASSLSQGVTQYF. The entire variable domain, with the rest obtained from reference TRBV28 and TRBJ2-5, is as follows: DVKVTQSSRYLVKRTGEKVFLECVQDMDHENMFWYRQDPGLGLRLIYFSYDVKMKEKGDIPEGYSVSREKKERFSLILESASTNQTSMYLCASSLSQGVTQYFGPGTRLLVL.

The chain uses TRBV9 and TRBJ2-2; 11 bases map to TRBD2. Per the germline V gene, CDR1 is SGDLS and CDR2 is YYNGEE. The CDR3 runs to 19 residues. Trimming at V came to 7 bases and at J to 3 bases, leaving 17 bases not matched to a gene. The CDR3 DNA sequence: TGTGCCAGCCAGGCCGCCATCACTAGCGGGAGAGAGCACACCGGGGAGCTGTTTTTT. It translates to CASQAAITSGREHTGELFF.

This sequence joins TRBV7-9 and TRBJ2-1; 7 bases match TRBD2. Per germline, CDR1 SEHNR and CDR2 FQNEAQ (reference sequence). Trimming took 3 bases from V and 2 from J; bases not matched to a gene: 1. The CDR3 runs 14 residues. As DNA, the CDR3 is TGTGCCAGCAGCTTTGGGACTACCTACAATGAGCAGTTCTTC. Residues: CASSFGTTYNEQFF.

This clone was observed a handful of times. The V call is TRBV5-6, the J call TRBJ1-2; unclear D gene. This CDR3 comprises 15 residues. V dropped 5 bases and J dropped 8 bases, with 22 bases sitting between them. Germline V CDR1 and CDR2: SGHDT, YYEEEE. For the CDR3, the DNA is TGTGCCAGCAGTAAGCCGGGCAGAGGGAACCTGGGCTACACCTTC. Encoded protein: CASSKPGRGNLGYTF.

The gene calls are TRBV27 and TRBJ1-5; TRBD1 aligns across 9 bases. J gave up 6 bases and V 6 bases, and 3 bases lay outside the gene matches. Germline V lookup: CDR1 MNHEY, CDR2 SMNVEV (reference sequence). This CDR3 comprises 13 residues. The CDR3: CASRRQGGQPQHF. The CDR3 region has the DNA TGTGCCAGCAGACGACAGGGGGGTCAGCCCCAGCATTTT.

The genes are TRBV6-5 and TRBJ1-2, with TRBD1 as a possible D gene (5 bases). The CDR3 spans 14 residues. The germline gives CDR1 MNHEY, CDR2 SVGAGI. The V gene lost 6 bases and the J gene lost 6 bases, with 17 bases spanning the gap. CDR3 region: CASSKRAGSNGYTF. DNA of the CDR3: TGTGCCAGCAGCAAAAGGGCAGGGTCGAATGGCTACACCTTC.

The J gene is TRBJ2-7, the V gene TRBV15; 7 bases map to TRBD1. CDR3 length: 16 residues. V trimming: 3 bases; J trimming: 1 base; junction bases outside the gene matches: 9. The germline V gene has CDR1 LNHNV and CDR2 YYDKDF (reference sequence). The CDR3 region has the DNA TGTGCCACCAGCAGTTCCCCGACAGGGTTATCCTACGAGCAGTACTTC. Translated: CATSSSPTGLSYEQYF.

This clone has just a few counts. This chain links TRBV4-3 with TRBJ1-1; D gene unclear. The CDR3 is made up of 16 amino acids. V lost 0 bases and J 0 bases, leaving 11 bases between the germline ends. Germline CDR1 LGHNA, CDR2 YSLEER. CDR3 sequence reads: CASSQDRGILNTEAFF. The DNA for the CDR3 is TGCGCCAGCAGCCAAGATCGGGGTATCTTGAACACTGAAGCTTTCTTT.

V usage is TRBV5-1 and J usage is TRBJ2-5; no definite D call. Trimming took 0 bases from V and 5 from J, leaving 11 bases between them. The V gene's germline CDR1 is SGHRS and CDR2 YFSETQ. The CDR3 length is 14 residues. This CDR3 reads CASSLAVRLETQYF. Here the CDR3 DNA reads TGCGCCAGCAGCTTGGCCGTTAGATTGGAGACCCAGTACTTC.

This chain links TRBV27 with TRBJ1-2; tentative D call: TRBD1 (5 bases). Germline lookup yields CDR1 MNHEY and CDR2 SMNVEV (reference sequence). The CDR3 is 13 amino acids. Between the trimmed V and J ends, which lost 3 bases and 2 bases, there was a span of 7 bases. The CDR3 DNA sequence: TGTGCCAGCAGTTTCCAGGGAAACTATGGCTACACCTTC. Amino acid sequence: CASSFQGNYGYTF.

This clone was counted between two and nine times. The CDR3 reads CASSLSAGEQYF. In DNA form, the CDR3 reads TGTGCCAGCAGCTTATCGGCGGGTGAGCAGTACTTC. This sequence joins TRBV5-6 and TRBJ2-7, with TRBD2 as a possible D gene (5 bases). This CDR3 is 12 amino acids long. CDR1 SGHDT and CDR2 YYEEEE come from the germline V gene. V was pared by 2 bases and J by 7 bases, with 10 bases between.

In nucleotides, the CDR3 is TGTGCCAGTGGGAGCGGGAGTGGGGGCGAGCAGTACTTC. Its translation: CASGSGSGGEQYF. The chain is built from TRBV27 and TRBJ2-7, with 8 bases that match TRBD2. V shed 9 bases, J shed 6 bases, and the junction held 10 bases outside the gene matches. From germline, CDR1 is MNHEY and CDR2 SMNVEV (reference sequence). The CDR3 sequence is 13 residues long.

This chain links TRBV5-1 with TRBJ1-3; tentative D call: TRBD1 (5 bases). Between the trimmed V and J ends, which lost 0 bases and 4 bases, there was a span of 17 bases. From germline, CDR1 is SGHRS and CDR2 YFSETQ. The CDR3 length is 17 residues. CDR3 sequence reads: CASSLESYRITGNTIYF. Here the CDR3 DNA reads TGCGCCAGCAGCTTGGAGTCGTACAGGATCACGGGAAACACCATATATTTT.

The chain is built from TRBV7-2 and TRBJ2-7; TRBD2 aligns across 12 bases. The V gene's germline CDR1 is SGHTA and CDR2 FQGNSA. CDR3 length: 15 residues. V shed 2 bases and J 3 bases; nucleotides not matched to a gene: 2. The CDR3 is CASSLLAGGVYEQYF. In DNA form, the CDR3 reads TGTGCCAGCAGCTTACTAGCGGGAGGGGTCTACGAGCAGTACTTC.

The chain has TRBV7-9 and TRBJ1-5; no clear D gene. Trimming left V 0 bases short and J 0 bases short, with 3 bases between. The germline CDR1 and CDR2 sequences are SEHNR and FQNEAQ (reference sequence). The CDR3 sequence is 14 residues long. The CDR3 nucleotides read TGTGCCAGCAGCTTAGCCAATAGCAATCAGCCCCAGCATTTT. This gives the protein CASSLANSNQPQHF.

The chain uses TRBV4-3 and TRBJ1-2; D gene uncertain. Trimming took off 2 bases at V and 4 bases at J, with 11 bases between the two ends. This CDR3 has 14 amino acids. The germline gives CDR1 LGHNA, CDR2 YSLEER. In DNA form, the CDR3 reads TGCGCCAGCAGCCAAAACCTAGGATCCTATGGCTACACCTTC. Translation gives CASSQNLGSYGYTF.

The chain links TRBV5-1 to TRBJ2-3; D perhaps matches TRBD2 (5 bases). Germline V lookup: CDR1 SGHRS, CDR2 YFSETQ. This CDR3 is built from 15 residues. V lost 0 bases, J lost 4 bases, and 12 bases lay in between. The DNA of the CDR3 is TGCGCCAGCAGCTTGGTAGCGACTGTGGCAGATACGCAGTATTTT. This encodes CASSLVATVADTQYF.

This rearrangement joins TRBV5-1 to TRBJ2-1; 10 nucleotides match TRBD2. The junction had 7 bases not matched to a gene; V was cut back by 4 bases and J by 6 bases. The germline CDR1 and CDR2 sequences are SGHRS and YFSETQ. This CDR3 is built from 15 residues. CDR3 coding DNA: TGCGCCAGCAGCCCCGCTAGCGGGAGCTCCAATGAGCAGTTCTTC. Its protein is CASSPASGSSNEQFF.